This record concerns one TCR beta chain sequence. Antigen: not known. A junction boundary mismatches the germline segment, possibly from a read error. Germline-derived CDR1 and CDR2 are SGHRS and YFSETQ. The CDR3 covers 14 residues. Production of TCR beta cDNA used around 500 ng total RNA together with a constant-region primer. Three nested multiplex PCR rounds, a slightly modified ARM-PCR, produced the libraries for TCR beta. The two initial PCR rounds, approximately 10 cycles each, used TRBV1-TRBV30 forward and C-beta reverse primers. TCRdb re-analysed the multiplex PCR reads in MiXCR, keeping a single row per CDR3 protein. The table includes about 200,000 distinct CDR3 sequences, 85% detected once. The data derive from a study of tumor-infiltrating lymphocytes in primary liver carcinoma. Study at large: Patients were both men and women, whose ages ran from 30 to 69 years. Staging of the tumors gave T1-T3 N0M0, with widths of about 4.2 to 11 cm. General study points: Present in all five tumor regions were only about 7.5-25% of the top clones.

Co-extracted RNA and DNA came from around 18-30 mg of unsorted bulk tissue. Patients carried chronic HBV infection without prior treatment. This sequence was found in a man aged 35-49 years with primary liver carcinoma and hepatitis B virus infection. The sample taken for sequencing was tumor tissue from primary liver carcinoma. V is TRBV5-1 and J is TRBJ2-3; maybe TRBD1 (6 bases). The CDR3 nucleotides read TGCGCCTGCAGCTTGGGACATAACACAGATACGCATTATTTT. Translating gives CACSLGHNTDTHYF. The whole variable domain, remainder taken from reference TRBV5-1 and TRBJ2-3, is KAGVTQTPRYLIKTRGQQVTLSCSPISGHRSVSWYQQTPGQGLQFLFEYFSETQRNKGNFPGRFSGRQFSNSRSEMNVSTLELGDSALYLCACSLGHNTDTHYFGPGTRLTVL.